The rows below give T cell receptor beta chains drawn from one sample of a study of OX40 agonist ivuxolimab in advanced cancers. Profiled with immunoSEQ multiplex PCR; TCRdb holds only in-frame clones, not every one. The sample consists of tens of thousands of clones, around 86% of them appearing once. Sample: CD4+ or CD8+ T cells sorted from blood, taken in a trial of the OX40 agonist ivuxolimab. These receptors were taken from an adult with an advanced solid tumor such as melanoma, head and neck, liver or kidney cancer. Both conserved end residues are part of each CDR3. Fields, in order: D gene, J gene, clone size, V gene, CDR3 protein, CDR3 DNA. D genes are given only for firm matches. The listing skips clone size in some rows; elsewhere it reads once, few, many or a size class.

>-|TRBJ2-1|-|TRBV7-2
CASSLAGDTYNEQFF
TGTGCCAGCAGCTTGGCGGGGGACACCTACAATGAGCAGTTCTTC
>-|TRBJ1-6|-|TRBV30
CAWSVGGARTSPLHF
TGTGCCTGGAGTGTAGGGGGGGCGCGAACTTCACCCCTCCACTTT
>-|TRBJ1-1|few|TRBV5-1
CASSMGKTAEAFF
TGCGCCAGCAGCATGGGTAAAACAGCTGAAGCTTTCTTT
>-|TRBJ2-5|-|TRBV7-8
CASSPPGTQETQYF
TGTGCCAGCAGCCCACCGGGGACACAAGAGACCCAGTACTTC
>-|TRBJ1-6|-|TRBV19
CASSMIRESSSPLHF
TGTGCCAGTAGTATGATTCGGGAATCTAGTTCACCCCTCCACTTT
>-|TRBJ1-2|-|TRBV28
CASSPGGAASNYGYTF
TGTGCCAGCAGCCCCGGGGGGGCGGCGTCTAACTATGGCTACACCTTC
>-|TRBJ1-5|-|TRBV10-1
CASSESLGWEPQHF
TGCGCCAGCAGTGAGTCGTTGGGGTGGGAGCCCCAGCATTTT
>-|TRBJ1-3|few|TRBV2
CASSPRGRNTIYF
TGTGCCAGCAGCCCCCGGGGCCGAAACACCATATATTTT
>TRBD2|TRBJ2-5|-|TRBV27
CASRLAGGKTQYF
TGTGCCAGCAGACTAGCGGGGGGTAAGACCCAGTACTTC
>-|TRBJ1-3|-|TRBV5-6
CASRRGPMEGNTIYF
TGTGCCAGCAGACGCGGACCGATGGAAGGAAACACCATATATTTT
>TRBD1|TRBJ1-4|-|TRBV6-5
CASSYGDRGLEKLFF
TGTGCCAGCAGTTATGGGGACAGGGGGCTTGAAAAACTGTTTTTT
>-|TRBJ1-5|-|TRBV2
CASRQEGDQPQHF
TGTGCCAGCAGGCAAGAGGGAGATCAGCCCCAGCATTTT
>-|TRBJ2-3|-|TRBV18
CASSPRASDGDTQYF
TGTGCCAGCTCACCACGGGCTAGCGATGGAGATACGCAGTATTTT
>TRBD1|TRBJ1-2|-|TRBV19
CASKTDGDSRPYGYTF
TGTGCCAGTAAGACTGATGGGGACAGTCGGCCCTATGGCTACACCTTC
>-|TRBJ2-7|-|TRBV19
CASRKGGNYEQYF
TGTGCCAGTAGGAAGGGCGGAAACTACGAGCAGTACTTC
>TRBD1|TRBJ2-5|-|TRBV6-1
CASAGQGTAKTQYF
TGTGCCAGCGCGGGACAGGGGACCGCGAAAACCCAGTACTTC
>-|TRBJ2-3|once|TRBV6-5
CASSYGQRTDTQYF
TGTGCCAGCAGTTACGGACAGCGCACAGATACGCAGTATTTT
>-|TRBJ2-3|-|TRBV7-9
CASSTLSGSTDTQYF
TGTGCCAGCAGCACCCTTAGCGGAAGCACAGATACGCAGTATTTT
>-|TRBJ2-4|few|TRBV20-1
CSARTENIQYF
TGCAGTGCTAGGACAGAAAACATTCAGTACTTC
>TRBD2|TRBJ2-3|-|TRBV27
CASIPGGSSVTDTQYF
TGTGCCAGCATCCCGGGGGGTTCCTCTGTCACAGATACGCAGTATTTT
>-|TRBJ2-4|-|TRBV11-3
CASSQAEDGDLQYF
TGTGCCAGCAGCCAGGCGGAGGATGGAGATCTTCAGTACTTC
>-|TRBJ1-5|-|TRBV5-2
CASSQTGVRGNQPQHF
TGTGCCAGCAGCCAGACAGGGGTGAGGGGCAATCAGCCCCAGCATTTT
>-|TRBJ2-3|-|TRBV5-4
CASSLRGGGTDTQYF
TGTGCCAGCAGCCTCAGGGGGGGTGGCACAGATACGCAGTATTTT
>-|TRBJ2-5|few|TRBV28
CASSFSGHYQETQYF
TGTGCCAGCAGCTTTTCGGGACATTATCAAGAGACCCAGTACTTC
>-|TRBJ1-2|-|TRBV30
CAWRGGDLLYGYTF
TGTGCCTGGAGGGGGGGAGACCTACTCTATGGCTACACCTTC
>TRBD2|TRBJ2-7|-|TRBV27
CASSGGGWYEQYF
TGTGCCAGCAGTGGGGGGGGATGGTACGAGCAGTACTTC
>TRBD1|TRBJ2-7|-|TRBV7-2
CASSPDRDRGSEQYF
TGTGCCAGCAGCCCCGACCGGGACAGGGGTTCCGAGCAGTACTTC
>-|TRBJ1-1|-|TRBV9
CASSVAPRATEAFF
TGTGCCAGCAGCGTAGCTCCACGGGCTACTGAAGCTTTCTTT
>-|TRBJ1-4|few|TRBV13
CASSFQGVNEKLFF
TGTGCCAGCAGCTTTCAGGGTGTTAATGAAAAACTGTTTTTT
>-|TRBJ2-5|-|TRBV7-9
CASSQQTQYF
TGTGCCAGCAGCCAACAGACCCAGTACTTC
>-|TRBJ1-5|few|TRBV10-1
CASRTADGRNQPQHF
TGCGCCAGCAGAACCGCGGACGGACGGAATCAGCCCCAGCATTTT
>TRBD2|TRBJ2-1|-|TRBV11-3
CASSASGGGNEQFF
TGTGCCAGCAGCGCTAGCGGGGGGGGCAATGAGCAGTTCTTC
>TRBD1|TRBJ2-7|-|TRBV7-9
CASSWGQGAPYEQYF
TGTGCCAGCAGCTGGGGACAGGGGGCCCCCTACGAGCAGTACTTC
>-|TRBJ2-1|-|TRBV6-1
CASSEEEGALNEQFF
TGTGCCAGCAGTGAAGAGGAGGGGGCGCTCAATGAGCAGTTCTTC
>-|TRBJ2-2|-|TRBV7-8
CASSLGGGTGNTGELFF
TGTGCCAGCAGCTTAGGCGGGGGGACAGGGAACACCGGGGAGCTGTTTTTT
>-|TRBJ1-5|-|TRBV19
CASSYLSSNQPQHF
TGTGCCAGTAGTTACCTCTCTAGCAATCAGCCCCAGCATTTT
>TRBD2|TRBJ2-7|-|TRBV18
CASSPSGTTPSYEQYF
TGTGCCAGCTCACCTTCTGGGACTACCCCATCCTACGAGCAGTACTTC
>-|TRBJ2-1|-|TRBV13
CASRSYNEQFF
TGTGCCAGCAGAAGTTACAATGAGCAGTTCTTC
>-|TRBJ2-2|-|TRBV18
CASSPPSAGELFF
TGTGCCAGCTCACCACCATCCGCCGGGGAGCTGTTTTTT
>TRBD1|TRBJ1-1|-|TRBV13
CASSQQGIWNTEAFF
TGTGCCAGCAGCCAACAGGGGATTTGGAACACTGAAGCCTTCTTT
>TRBD1|TRBJ1-1|-|TRBV2
CASSGDPGQGAQKAFF
TGTGCCAGCAGTGGAGACCCGGGACAGGGGGCGCAGAAAGCTTTCTTT
>-|TRBJ2-2|few|TRBV11-3
CASSPPQGSGELFF
TGTGCCAGCAGCCCCCCCCAGGGGTCCGGGGAGCTGTTTTTT
>-|TRBJ2-3|-|TRBV28
CASTPGGNRGDTQYF
TGTGCCAGCACCCCCGGGGGTAATCGGGGGGATACGCAGTATTTT
>TRBD1|TRBJ1-2|once|TRBV7-9
CASSYGQGGKGYTF
TGTGCCAGCAGCTACGGCCAGGGGGGCAAAGGCTACACCTTC
>-|TRBJ2-3|-|TRBV21-1
CASSKRRQTSTDTQYF
TGTGCCAGCAGCAAAAGACGACAGACTAGCACAGATACGCAGTATTTT
>-|TRBJ1-5|once|TRBV30
CAQSPGWNQPQHF
TGTGCTCAGAGTCCTGGGTGGAATCAGCCCCAGCATTTT
>-|TRBJ1-1|-|TRBV5-1
CASSGPATGTEAFF
TGCGCCAGCAGCGGCCCCGCGACAGGCACTGAAGCTTTCTTT
>-|TRBJ2-3|-|TRBV6-6
CASRNPGRLTDTQYF
TGTGCCAGCCGGAATCCGGGACGGCTCACAGATACGCAGTATTTT
>TRBD1|TRBJ2-3|-|TRBV6-1
CATKVRDRSTDTQYF
TGTGCCACCAAAGTACGGGACAGGAGCACAGATACGCAGTATTTT
>-|TRBJ2-7|-|TRBV19
CASSIRVGTPYEQYF
TGTGCCAGTAGTATAAGGGTTGGCACCCCCTACGAGCAGTACTTC
>-|TRBJ1-6|-|TRBV7-2
CASSFVTGGDSPLHF
TGTGCCAGCAGCTTCGTCACGGGTGGGGATTCACCCCTCCACTTT
>TRBD2|TRBJ2-7|-|TRBV7-3
CASASGGLSYEQYF
TGTGCCAGCGCTAGCGGGGGCCTCTCCTACGAGCAGTACTTC
>TRBD1|TRBJ1-2|-|TRBV28
CASSPDRADGYTF
TGTGCCAGCAGTCCGGACAGGGCCGATGGCTACACCTTC
>TRBD1|TRBJ2-5|once|TRBV18
CASSLPGQAQETQYF
TGTGCCAGCTCACTCCCCGGACAGGCCCAAGAGACCCAGTACTTC
>-|TRBJ2-5|once|TRBV9
CASSVGNRDTQETQYF
TGTGCCAGCAGCGTAGGGAATCGGGACACACAAGAGACCCAGTACTTC